Listed here is a single T cell receptor (beta chain). Germline V gives CDR1 MNHEY, CDR2 SVGAGI. Trimming took 6 bases from V and 1 from J, leaving 12 bases between them. The CDR3 length is 15 residues. This entry belongs to a study of blood T cell repertoires in COVID-19. In the study overall: Both acute and convalescent COVID-19 samples were obtained from the United States, Italy and Spain. Sources were T cells, B-cell-depleted T cells, or PBMCs; the material itself was cDNA or gDNA.

The method was immunoSEQ multiplex PCR; TCRdb's version includes in-frame clones alone and lacks a portion of them. The data show some 60,000 clones, with 82% seen just once and around 12% held by the top ten. The source material was peripheral blood. The chain has TRBV6-5 and TRBJ2-2, with D possibly matching TRBD1 (6 bases). The TCR was taken from a human donor in a cohort sampled during active COVID-19. CDR3 coding DNA: TGTGCCAGCAGCCAGGGACATGGGAACACCGGGGAGCTGTTTTTT. Encoded protein: CASSQGHGNTGELFF.